Below, 9 T cell receptor beta chains from the same sample are listed, as sequenced in a study of Graves' ophthalmopathy and Graves' hyperthyroidism. TCR beta CDR3 amplification used RNA transcripts. Investigators did first-round RT-PCR with HTBI primers, then second-round multiplex PCR. TCRdb fed the multiplex PCR reads into MiXCR, producing one record per CDR3 protein. Among 900,000 to 1,200,000 distinct CDR3 sequences listed, about two fifths were seen once. The sample taken for sequencing was peripheral blood or thyroid tissue (not recorded which). Receptors originate from an adult man with Graves' hyperthyroidism.

The chain joins TRBV7-2 to TRBJ2-7, with 7 bases that match TRBD2. In germline, CDR1 is SGHTA, CDR2 FQGNSA. The CDR3 loop spans 15 amino acids. V trimming: 0 bases; J trimming: 2 bases; junction bases outside the gene matches: 4. The DNA of the CDR3 is TGTGCCAGCAGCTTAGCTAGCGGGCAAACCTACGAGCAGTACTTC. It encodes CASSLASGQTYEQYF.

There are many counts of this clonotype. The V and J genes are TRBV29-1 and TRBJ1-1, with TRBD1 matching over 7 bases. With V trimmed by 5 bases and J by 0 bases, 3 bases remained unmatched. CDR3 length equals 13 residues. CDR1 is SQVTM and CDR2 is ANQGSEA in the germline V gene. The CDR3 here is CSVRDSMNTEAFF. In nucleotides, the CDR3 is TGCAGCGTTCGGGACAGCATGAACACTGAAGCTTTCTTT. The full variable domain, in which reference TRBV29-1 and TRBJ1-1 provide the parts outside the CDR3, is SAVISQKPSRDICQRGTSLTIQCQVDSQVTMMFWYRQQPGQSLTLIATANQGSEATYESGFVIDKFPISRPNLTFSTLTVSNMSPEDSSIYLCSVRDSMNTEAFFGQGTRLTVV.

The V call is TRBV20-1, the J call TRBJ2-5; D might be TRBD1 (5 bases). The CDR3 spans 12 residues. The V end was cut by 7 bases, the J end by 1 base, with 10 bases between. Germline V gene sequence: CDR1 DFQATT, CDR2 SNEGSKA (reference sequence). The CDR3 sequence is CSGQGAQETQYF. CDR3 nucleotides: TGCAGTGGGCAGGGTGCCCAAGAGACCCAGTACTTC.

This rearrangement joins TRBV7-9 to TRBJ1-1; TRBD1 is a possible D gene (6 bases). The V and J ends lost 5 bases and 4 bases respectively, with 14 bases between them. Germline assignment: CDR1 SEHNR and CDR2 FQNEAQ (reference sequence). This CDR3 spans 14 amino acids. The CDR3, as DNA: TGTGCCAGCAGCAACCAGGGAGGGGGCACTGAAGCTTTCTTT. This codes for CASSNQGGGTEAFF. The whole variable domain, remainder taken from reference TRBV7-9 and TRBJ1-1, is DTGVSQNPRHKITKRGQNVTFRCDPISEHNRLYWYRQTLGQGPEFLTYFQNEAQLEKSRLLSDRFSAERPKGSFSTLEIQRTEQGDSAMYLCASSNQGGGTEAFFGQGTRLTVV.

The chain has TRBV27 and TRBJ2-7; possibly TRBD2 for D (5 bases). The V and J ends lost 2 bases and 4 bases respectively, with 15 bases between them. Germline V gives CDR1 MNHEY, CDR2 SMNVEV (reference sequence). The CDR3 has 15 residues. CDR3 region: CASSLRGLDGYEQYF. As DNA, the CDR3 is TGTGCCAGCAGTTTACGAGGGTTAGACGGTTACGAGCAGTACTTC.

The rearrangement links TRBV4-3 to TRBJ1-4, with 7 bases matching TRBD1. Germline loops: CDR1 LGHNA, CDR2 YSLEER. The CDR3 is 16 amino acids. With 0 bases clipped from V and 2 bases from J, the junction kept 3 bases outside the gene matches. The CDR3 loop is CASSQEPGGTNEKLFF. In DNA, the CDR3 is TGCGCCAGCAGCCAAGAGCCAGGGGGGACTAATGAAAAACTGTTTTTT.

This clonotype was seen ten or more times. The J gene is TRBJ1-5, the V gene TRBV2; D not certain. This CDR3 has 13 amino acids. Germline CDR1 is SNHLY and CDR2 is FYNNEI. The V end was cut by 4 bases, the J end by 3 bases, with 7 bases between. The CDR3 here is CASSVVPNQPQHF. The CDR3 DNA reads TGTGCCAGCAGTGTGGTTCCCAATCAGCCCCAGCATTTT. Together with reference TRBV2 and TRBJ1-5, the CDR3 gives the full variable domain: EPEVTQTPSHQVTQMGQEVILRCVPISNHLYFYWYRQILGQKVEFLVSFYNNEISEKSEIFDDQFSVERPDGSNFTLKIRSTKLEDSAMYFCASSVVPNQPQHFGDGTRLSIL.

The V and J genes are TRBV7-2 and TRBJ2-6, with unresolved D. Trimming left V 5 bases short and J 1 base short, with 9 bases between. The CDR3 sequence is 15 residues long. The germline gives CDR1 SGHTA, CDR2 FQGNSA. The CDR3 loop reads CASSAQTSGANVLTF. In nucleotides, the CDR3 is TGTGCCAGCAGCGCCCAAACTTCTGGGGCCAACGTCCTGACTTTC. Full variable domain (rest looked up from reference TRBV7-2 and TRBJ2-6): GAGVSQSPSNKVTEKGKDVELRCDPISGHTALYWYRQSLGQGLEFLIYFQGNSAPDKSGLPSDRFSAERTGGSVSTLTIQRTQQEDSAVYLCASSAQTSGANVLTFGAGSRLTVL.

V gene TRBV7-9 combines with J gene TRBJ2-7; D is unresolved. This CDR3 has 17 residues. V was cut by 6 bases and J by 5 bases, with 26 bases left in between. Germline-derived CDR1 and CDR2 are SEHNR and FQNEAQ (reference sequence). CDR3 residues: CASSAPQMSVFADEQYF. The CDR3 DNA reads TGTGCCAGCAGTGCCCCCCAAATGAGTGTATTCGCCGACGAGCAGTACTTC.